Listed below are T cell receptor beta chains from one sample, sequenced in a study of Graves' ophthalmopathy and Graves' hyperthyroidism. TCRdb recomputed calls from the multiplex PCR reads with MiXCR, one row per CDR3 protein. The sample consists of almost 400,000 distinct CDR3 sequences, about 18% of them appearing once. The specimen sequenced was peripheral blood. These receptors came from a woman in her late teens or twenties with Graves' ophthalmopathy. Each CDR3 is given with its conserved first and last residue. Fields, in order: J gene, clone size, CDR3 length, V gene, CDR3 protein. Clone size is given for some rows only: seen once, a few or many times, or a class if the clone is expanded.

TRBJ2-2	many	16	TRBV28	CASTTAGGLNTGELFF
TRBJ1-2	once	13	TRBV10-3	CAISEAGASGYTF
TRBJ1-1	many	13	TRBV12-3/TRBV12-4	CASSARQGAEAFF
TRBJ2-7	many	14	TRBV6-5	CASRRTGRTYEQYF
TRBJ1-5	many	14	TRBV7-2	CASSLQVPGQPQHF
TRBJ1-2	-	12	TRBV2	CASNDALPNYTF
TRBJ1-1	many	12	TRBV19	CASSPSWGSAFF
TRBJ2-7	many	14	TRBV3-1	CASSQGGNSYEQYF
TRBJ2-7	-	16	TRBV6-5	CASSNRAGTSFAEQYF
TRBJ1-1	many	13	TRBV20-1	CSARANRGREAFF
TRBJ1-1	-	14	TRBV12-3/TRBV12-4	CASSITETNTEAFF
TRBJ2-7	many	15	TRBV30	CAWSRGQRVRGEQYF
TRBJ2-4	many	15	TRBV6-2/TRBV6-3	CASNYPTGAKNIQYF
TRBJ2-3	many	15	TRBV28	CASSPERGYTDTQYF
TRBJ2-7	-	15	TRBV6-2/TRBV6-3	CASSYSMRIGGEQYF
TRBJ2-5	many	15	TRBV7-2	CASSPLAGGGETQYF
TRBJ1-1	many	13	TRBV20-1	CSASTVPNTEAFF
TRBJ2-7	many	13	TRBV20-1	CSVLSGATYEQYF
TRBJ1-1	many	15	TRBV6-2/TRBV6-3	CASFAPGVSNTEAFF
TRBJ2-2	many	16	TRBV19	CASSSPSGVLTGELFF
TRBJ2-5	many	16	TRBV24-1	CATSDFSGSLQETQYF
TRBJ2-5	many	16	TRBV7-2	CASSLARQGALGTQYF
TRBJ2-2	few	14	TRBV6-5	CASSYIENTGELFF
TRBJ2-5	many	12	TRBV20-1	CSARAGERTQYF
TRBJ2-5	many	13	TRBV29-1	CSVESASEETQYF
TRBJ1-2	-	14	TRBV12-3/TRBV12-4	CASSPPPGPGGYTF
TRBJ2-3	many	15	TRBV11-2	CASSGDFSSTDTQYF
TRBJ1-2	few	13	TRBV4-1	CASSQAGTRGYTF
TRBJ1-1	many	15	TRBV9	CASSALRGESTEAFF
TRBJ2-4	many	16	TRBV6-5	CASSFQPDLWENIQYF
TRBJ1-3	many	14	TRBV28	CASSLVGSGNTIYF
TRBJ2-5	-	15	TRBV6-1	CASSVRDTEWETQYF
TRBJ1-1	many	12	TRBV7-8	CASSKQGTEAFF
TRBJ1-1	many	15	TRBV6-5	CASSFLTPMNTEAFF
TRBJ1-3	-	17	TRBV7-8	CASSQEQTGSFGNTIYF
TRBJ1-2	many	15	TRBV6-5	CASRRIPLGNYGYTF
TRBJ1-1	-	13	TRBV7-9	CASSPSPGMEAFF
TRBJ1-1	-	14	TRBV20-1	CSASPGQNPVQAFF
TRBJ2-7	few	16	TRBV4-1	CASSQAPGQGTYEQYF
TRBJ2-6	-	14	TRBV7-9	CASSGRQGANVLTF
TRBJ2-5	many	14	TRBV6-1	CASQRLAGQETQYF